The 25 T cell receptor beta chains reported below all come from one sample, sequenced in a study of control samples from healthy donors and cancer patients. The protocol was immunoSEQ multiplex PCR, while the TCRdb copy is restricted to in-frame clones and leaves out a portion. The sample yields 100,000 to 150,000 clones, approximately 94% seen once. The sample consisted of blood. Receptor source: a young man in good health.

CDR3 DNA: TGTGCCAGCAGTTCAGCCGGGACCCTCAGGGATACGCAGTATTTT. Translating gives CASSSAGTLRDTQYF. The chain is built from TRBV27 and TRBJ2-3; D possibly uses TRBD1 or TRBD2 (5 bases each). The length of the CDR3 is 15 residues. Germline V gives CDR1 MNHEY, CDR2 SMNVEV (reference sequence). Trimming removed 4 bases at V and 6 bases at J, with 17 bases between.

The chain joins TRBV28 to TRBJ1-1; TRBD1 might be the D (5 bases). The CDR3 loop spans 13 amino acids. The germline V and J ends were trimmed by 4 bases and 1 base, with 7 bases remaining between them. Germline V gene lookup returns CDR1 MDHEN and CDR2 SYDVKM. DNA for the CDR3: TGTGCCAGCAGTTGGGGCCCGAACACTGAAGCTTTCTTT. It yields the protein CASSWGPNTEAFF.

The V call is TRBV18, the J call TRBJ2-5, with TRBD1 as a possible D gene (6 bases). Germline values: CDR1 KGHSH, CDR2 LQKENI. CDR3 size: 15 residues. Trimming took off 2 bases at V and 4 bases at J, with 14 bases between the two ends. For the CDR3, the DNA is TGTGCCAGCTCACCATCCCAGGGGCTGAGAGAGACCCAGTACTTC. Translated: CASSPSQGLRETQYF.

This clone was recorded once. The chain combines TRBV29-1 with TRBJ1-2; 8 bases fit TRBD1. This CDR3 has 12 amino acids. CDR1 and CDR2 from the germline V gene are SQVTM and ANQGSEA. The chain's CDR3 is CSSTQGAYGYTF. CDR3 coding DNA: TGCAGTTCGACTCAGGGGGCGTATGGCTACACCTTC.

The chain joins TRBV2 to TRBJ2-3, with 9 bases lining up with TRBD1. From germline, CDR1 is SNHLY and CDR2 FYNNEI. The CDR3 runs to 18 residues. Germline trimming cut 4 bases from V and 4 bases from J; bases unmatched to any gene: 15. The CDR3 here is CASSGLYSNRGQADTQYF. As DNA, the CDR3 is TGTGCCAGCAGTGGTTTATATTCGAACAGGGGGCAGGCAGATACGCAGTATTTT.

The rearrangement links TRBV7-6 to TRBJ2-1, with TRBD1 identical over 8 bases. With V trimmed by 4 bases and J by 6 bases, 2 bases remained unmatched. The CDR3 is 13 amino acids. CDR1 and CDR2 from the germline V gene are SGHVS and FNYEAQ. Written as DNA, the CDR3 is TGTGCCAGCAGCTGGGACAGGTTCAATGAGCAGTTCTTC. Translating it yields CASSWDRFNEQFF. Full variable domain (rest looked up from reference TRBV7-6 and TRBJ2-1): GAGVSQSPRYKVTKRGQDVALRCDPISGHVSLYWYRQALGQGPEFLTYFNYEAQQDKSGLPNDRFSAERPEGSISTLTIQRTEQRDSAMYRCASSWDRFNEQFFGPGTRLTVL.

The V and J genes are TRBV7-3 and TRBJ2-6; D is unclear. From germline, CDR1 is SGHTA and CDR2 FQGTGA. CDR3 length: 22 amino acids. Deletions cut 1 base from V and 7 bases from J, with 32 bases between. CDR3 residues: CASSLMSLAPGSIYLGANVLTF. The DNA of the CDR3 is TGTGCCAGCAGCTTAATGTCTCTGGCCCCAGGATCAATCTATCTAGGCGCCAACGTCCTGACTTTC.

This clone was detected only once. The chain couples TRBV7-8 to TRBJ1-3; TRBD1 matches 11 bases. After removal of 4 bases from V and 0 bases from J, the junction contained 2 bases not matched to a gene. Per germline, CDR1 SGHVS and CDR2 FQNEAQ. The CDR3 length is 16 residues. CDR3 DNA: TGTGCCAGCAGCTCCGGGACAGGGGGCTCTGGAAACACCATATATTTT. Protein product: CASSSGTGGSGNTIYF.

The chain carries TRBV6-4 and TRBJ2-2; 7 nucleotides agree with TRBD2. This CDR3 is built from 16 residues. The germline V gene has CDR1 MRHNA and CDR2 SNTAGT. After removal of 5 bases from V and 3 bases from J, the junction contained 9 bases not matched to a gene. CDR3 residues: CASSSGGSSDTGELFF. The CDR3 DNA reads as TGTGCCAGCAGTTCCGGGGGGTCTTCGGACACCGGGGAGCTGTTTTTT.

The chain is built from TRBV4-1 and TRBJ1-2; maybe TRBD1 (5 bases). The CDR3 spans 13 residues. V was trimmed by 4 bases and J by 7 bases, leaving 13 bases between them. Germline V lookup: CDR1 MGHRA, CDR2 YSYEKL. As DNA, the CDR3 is TGCGCCAGCAGCCCCGCGTGGGGCGGTGGCTACACCTTC. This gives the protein CASSPAWGGGYTF.

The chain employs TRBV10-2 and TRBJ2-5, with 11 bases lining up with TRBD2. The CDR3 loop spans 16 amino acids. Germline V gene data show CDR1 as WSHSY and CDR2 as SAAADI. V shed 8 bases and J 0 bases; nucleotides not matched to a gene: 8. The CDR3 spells CASGRASGGYQETQYF. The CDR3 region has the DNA TGCGCCAGCGGGCGGGCTAGCGGGGGGTACCAAGAGACCCAGTACTTC.

CDR3 in DNA: TGTGCCAGCAGTTACTCGCGGACAGGGAATTCACCCCTCCACTTT. Translated, it gives CASSYSRTGNSPLHF. The V call is TRBV6-5, the J call TRBJ1-6; 8 positions agree with TRBD1. The V and J ends lost 0 bases and 7 bases, in that order; junction bases with no gene match: 2. The germline gives CDR1 MNHEY, CDR2 SVGAGI. The CDR3 loop spans 15 amino acids.

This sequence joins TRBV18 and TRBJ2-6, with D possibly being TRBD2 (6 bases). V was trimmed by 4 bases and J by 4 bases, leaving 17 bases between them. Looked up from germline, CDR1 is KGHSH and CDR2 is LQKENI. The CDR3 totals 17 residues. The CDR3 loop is CASSHGGGASGANVLTF. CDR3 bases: TGTGCCAGCTCACACGGCGGAGGGGCTTCCGGGGCCAACGTCCTGACTTTC.

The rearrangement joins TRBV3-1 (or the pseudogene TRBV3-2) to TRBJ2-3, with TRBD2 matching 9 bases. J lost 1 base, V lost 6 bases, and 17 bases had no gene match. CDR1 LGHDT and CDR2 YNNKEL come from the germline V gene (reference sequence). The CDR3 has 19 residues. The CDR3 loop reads CASREPNSHGGGGTDTQYF. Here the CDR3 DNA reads TGTGCCAGCAGAGAACCTAACTCACATGGCGGGGGGGGCACAGATACGCAGTATTTT.

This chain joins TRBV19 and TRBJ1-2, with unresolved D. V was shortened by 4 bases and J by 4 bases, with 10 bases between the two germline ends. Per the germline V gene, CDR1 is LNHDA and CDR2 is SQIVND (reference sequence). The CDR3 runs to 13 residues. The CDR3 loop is CASSKEHTYGYTF. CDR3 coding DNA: TGTGCCAGTAGTAAGGAGCACACCTATGGCTACACCTTC.

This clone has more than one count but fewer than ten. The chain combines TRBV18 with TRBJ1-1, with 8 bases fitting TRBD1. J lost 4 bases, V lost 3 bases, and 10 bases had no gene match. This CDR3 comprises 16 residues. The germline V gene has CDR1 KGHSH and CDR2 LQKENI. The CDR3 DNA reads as TGTGCCAGCTCACCCATAACACAGGGGGATGGCACTGAAGCTTTCTTT. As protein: CASSPITQGDGTEAFF.

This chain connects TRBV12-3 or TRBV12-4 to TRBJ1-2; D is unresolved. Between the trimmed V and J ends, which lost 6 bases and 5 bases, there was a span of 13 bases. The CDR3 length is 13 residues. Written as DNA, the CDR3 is TGTGCCAGCAGCCCGACGGTAGGGTATGGCTACACCTTC. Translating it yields CASSPTVGYGYTF.

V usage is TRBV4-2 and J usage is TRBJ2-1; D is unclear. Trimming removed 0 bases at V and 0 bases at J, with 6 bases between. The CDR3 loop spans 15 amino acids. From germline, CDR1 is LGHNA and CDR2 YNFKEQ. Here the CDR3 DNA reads TGTGCCAGCAGCCAAGATGGAAGCTCCTACAATGAGCAGTTCTTC. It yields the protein CASSQDGSSYNEQFF.

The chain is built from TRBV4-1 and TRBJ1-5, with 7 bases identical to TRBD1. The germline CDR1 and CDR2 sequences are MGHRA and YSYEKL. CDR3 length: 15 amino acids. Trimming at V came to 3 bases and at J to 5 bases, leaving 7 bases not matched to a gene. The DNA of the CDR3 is TGCGCCAGCAGCCAGCAGGGGGGGGAATATCAGCCCCAGCATTTT. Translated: CASSQQGGEYQPQHF.

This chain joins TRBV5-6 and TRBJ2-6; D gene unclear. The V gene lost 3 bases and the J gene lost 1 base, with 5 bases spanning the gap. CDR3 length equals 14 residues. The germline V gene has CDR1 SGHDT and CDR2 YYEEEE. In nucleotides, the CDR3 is TGTGCCAGCAGCTCTACTTCTGGGGCCAACGTCCTGACTTTC. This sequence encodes CASSSTSGANVLTF.

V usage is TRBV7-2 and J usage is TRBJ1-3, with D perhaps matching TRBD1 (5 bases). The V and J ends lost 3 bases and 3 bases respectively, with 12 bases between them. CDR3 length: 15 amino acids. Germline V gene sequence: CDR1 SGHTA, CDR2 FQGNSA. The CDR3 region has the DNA TGTGCCAGCAGCTTTGGGGGTACCCTTGGAAACACCATATATTTT. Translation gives CASSFGGTLGNTIYF.

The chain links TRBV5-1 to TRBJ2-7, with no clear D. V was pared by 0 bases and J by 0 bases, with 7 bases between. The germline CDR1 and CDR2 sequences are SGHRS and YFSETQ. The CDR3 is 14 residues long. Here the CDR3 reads CASSLASTSYEQYF. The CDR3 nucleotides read TGCGCCAGCAGCTTGGCTTCCACCTCCTACGAGCAGTACTTC.

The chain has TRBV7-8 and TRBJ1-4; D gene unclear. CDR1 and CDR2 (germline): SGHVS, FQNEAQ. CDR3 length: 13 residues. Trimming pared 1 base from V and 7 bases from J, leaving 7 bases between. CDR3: CASSLVRSEKLFF. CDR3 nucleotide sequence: TGTGCCAGCAGCTTAGTGCGAAGTGAAAAACTGTTTTTT. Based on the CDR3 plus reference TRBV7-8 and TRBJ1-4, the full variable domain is GAGVSQSPRYKVAKRGQDVALRCDPISGHVSLFWYQQALGQGPEFLTYFQNEAQLDKSGLPSDRFFAERPEGSVSTLKIQRTQQEDSAVYLCASSLVRSEKLFFGSGTQLSVL.

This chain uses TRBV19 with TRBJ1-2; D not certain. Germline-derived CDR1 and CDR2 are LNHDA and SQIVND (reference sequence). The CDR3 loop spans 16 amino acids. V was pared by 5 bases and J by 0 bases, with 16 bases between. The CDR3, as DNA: TGTGCCAGTAGTCCGACTTTGGGGTGGGCTAACTATGGCTACACCTTC. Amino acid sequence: CASSPTLGWANYGYTF.

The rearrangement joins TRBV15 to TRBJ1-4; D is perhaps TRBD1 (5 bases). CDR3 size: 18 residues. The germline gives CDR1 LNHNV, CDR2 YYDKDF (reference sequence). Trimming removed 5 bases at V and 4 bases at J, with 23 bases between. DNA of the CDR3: TGTGCCACCAGCGCCCCTCTCCGTCTGGGGGGACTTAATGAAAAACTGTTTTTT. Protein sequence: CATSAPLRLGGLNEKLFF.